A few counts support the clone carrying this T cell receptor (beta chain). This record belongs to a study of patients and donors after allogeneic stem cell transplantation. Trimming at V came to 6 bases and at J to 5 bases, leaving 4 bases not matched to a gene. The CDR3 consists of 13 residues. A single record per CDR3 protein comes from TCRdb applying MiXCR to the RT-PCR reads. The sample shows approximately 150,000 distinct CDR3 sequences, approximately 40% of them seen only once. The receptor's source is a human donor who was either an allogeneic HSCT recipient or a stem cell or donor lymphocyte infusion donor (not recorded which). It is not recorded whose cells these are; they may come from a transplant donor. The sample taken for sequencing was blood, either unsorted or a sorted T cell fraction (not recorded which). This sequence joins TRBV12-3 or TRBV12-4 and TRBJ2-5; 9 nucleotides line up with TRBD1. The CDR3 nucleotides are TGTGCCAGCAGGTTACAGGGGGCGGAGACCCAGTACTTC. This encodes CASRLQGAETQYF.